Presented here are 21 T cell receptor beta chains from one specimen sequenced in a study of T cell responses to AZD1222 COVID-19 vaccine. Sequencing was performed with immunoSEQ multiplex PCR; in TCRdb, only in-frame clones are kept and a portion is missing. The data contain 120,000 or so clones, around 90% of them singletons. This material consisted of peripheral blood, taken on day 0 of MenACWY control vaccination. These receptors were taken from an adult in good health.

The chain uses TRBV19 and TRBJ1-6; TRBD1 matches 7 bases. The CDR3 is 12 residues long. J lost 12 bases, V lost 8 bases, and 7 bases had no gene match. Germline CDR1 is LNHDA and CDR2 is SQIVND (reference sequence). CDR3 in amino acids: CASGDSPGPLHF. CDR3 DNA sequence: TGTGCCAGTGGGGACAGCCCAGGACCCCTCCACTTT.

This rearrangement joins TRBV7-2 to TRBJ2-5; TRBD2 is a possible D gene (7 bases). The CDR3 has 16 amino acids. V was cut by 3 bases and J by 1 base, with 15 bases left in between. Germline-derived CDR1 and CDR2 are SGHTA and FQGNSA. The CDR3: CASSLRLGGAQETQYF. The CDR3 nucleotides read TGTGCCAGCAGCTTGCGCTTGGGGGGGGCCCAAGAGACCCAGTACTTC.

This clone was detected only a few times. The CDR3 DNA reads TGTGCCAGCAGTTTCACCGGGACAGGGGGCTACGAGCAGTACTTC. Amino acids: CASSFTGTGGYEQYF. J is TRBJ2-7 and V is TRBV6-5, with 11 positions matching TRBD1. Per germline, CDR1 MNHEY and CDR2 SVGAGI. J was trimmed by 3 bases and V by 4 bases; bases with no gene match: 5. This CDR3 spans 15 amino acids.

The V gene is TRBV7-9, the J gene TRBJ2-5, with D possibly being TRBD1 (6 bases). Per the germline V gene, CDR1 is SEHNR and CDR2 is FQNEAQ (reference sequence). This CDR3 has 15 residues. V lost 5 bases and J lost 2, with 15 bases in between. CDR3 nucleotide sequence: TGTGCCAGCAGCGCTAGACAGGCGCGGCAAGAGACCCAGTACTTC. Its translation: CASSARQARQETQYF.

The rearrangement joins TRBV19 to TRBJ1-2; D gene unclear. The ends were cut back, 7 bases at V and 0 bases at J, with 21 bases in the middle. Germline CDR1 and CDR2: LNHDA and SQIVND (reference sequence). CDR3 size: 17 residues. In DNA form, the CDR3 reads TGTGCCAGTACCAACCCCTTCTTTACCCCCCCTAACTATGGCTACACCTTC. Protein sequence: CASTNPFFTPPNYGYTF.

This rearrangement joins TRBV5-1 to TRBJ1-2; no clear D gene. V shed 0 bases and J shed 0 bases, with 9 bases lying between them. The germline V gene has CDR1 SGHRS and CDR2 YFSETQ. The CDR3 loop spans 15 amino acids. CDR3 residues: CASSLDGRTNYGYTF. The DNA of the CDR3 is TGCGCCAGCAGCTTGGACGGCCGCACTAACTATGGCTACACCTTC.

The chain uses TRBV5-4 and TRBJ2-3, with 7 bases lining up with TRBD2. Germline V lookup: CDR1 SGHNT, CDR2 YYREEE (reference sequence). Trimming cost V 0 bases and J 2 bases; bases outside gene matches: 9. This CDR3 is 17 amino acids long. The CDR3 sequence is CASSLGAGEIPTDTQYF. CDR3 in DNA: TGTGCCAGCAGCTTGGGGGCGGGAGAAATCCCCACAGATACGCAGTATTTT.

The J gene is TRBJ1-6, the V gene TRBV15; 7 bases map to TRBD1. The V and J ends lost 0 bases and 7 bases, in that order; junction bases with no gene match: 9. The length of the CDR3 is 17 residues. Germline V lookup: CDR1 LNHNV, CDR2 YYDKDF (reference sequence). The CDR3 nucleotides read TGTGCCACCAGCAGAGATCCGGCCGACAGGGTCAATTCACCCCTCCACTTT. It is translated as CATSRDPADRVNSPLHF. The complete variable domain, with remaining parts taken from reference TRBV15 and TRBJ1-6, reads DAMVIQNPRYQVTQFGKPVTLSCSQTLNHNVMYWYQQKSSQAPKLLFHYYDKDFNNEADTPDNFQSRRPNTSFCFLDIRSPGLGDTAMYLCATSRDPADRVNSPLHFGNGTRLTVT.

This clone was found once. This chain uses TRBV4-1 with TRBJ1-4, with D possibly matching TRBD1 (6 bases). The CDR3 runs to 16 residues. Germline assignment: CDR1 MGHRA and CDR2 YSYEKL. With 1 base removed from V and 6 bases from J, the gap between germline ends came to 15 bases. CDR3 coding DNA: TGCGCCAGCAGCCAAGGTCTGGTCACAGGGTATGAAAAACTGTTTTTT. The encoded protein is CASSQGLVTGYEKLFF.

This sequence joins TRBV29-1 and TRBJ1-3, with D possibly being TRBD1 (6 bases). The CDR3 has 13 amino acids. The germline CDR1 and CDR2 sequences are SQVTM and ANQGSEA. V lost 5 bases, J lost 0 bases, and 8 bases lay in between. The chain's CDR3 is CSVWTDSGNTIYF. The CDR3 nucleotides read TGCAGCGTTTGGACAGACTCTGGAAACACCATATATTTT.

On this clone: Other nucleotide sequences in the sample specify the same CDR3. V is TRBV18 and J is TRBJ2-3; D is unresolved. Germline V CDR1 and CDR2: KGHSH, LQKENI. The CDR3 consists of 12 residues. Trimming shortened V by 0 bases and J by 5 bases, and 3 bases separated the two germline ends. The CDR3 DNA sequence: TGTGCCAGCTCACCACCGGTAGATACGCAGTATTTT. Protein: CASSPPVDTQYF.

V is TRBV18 and J is TRBJ1-5; perhaps TRBD1 as D (5 bases). CDR3 length: 14 residues. CDR1 is KGHSH, CDR2 LQKENI, per germline. The V end lost 4 bases, the J end lost 6 bases, and 13 bases lay between the germline ends. CDR3 residues: CASSQGGGGQPQHF. The DNA of the CDR3 is TGTGCCAGCTCACAAGGCGGTGGGGGTCAGCCCCAGCATTTT. Full variable domain (rest looked up from reference TRBV18 and TRBJ1-5): NAGVMQNPRHLVRRRGQEARLRCSPMKGHSHVYWYRQLPEEGLKFMVYLQKENIIDESGMPKERFSAEFPKEGPSILRIQQVVRGDSAAYFCASSQGGGGQPQHFGDGTRLSIL.

This chain links TRBV7-2 with TRBJ1-1, with TRBD1 as a possible D gene (5 bases). The V gene lost 1 base and the J gene lost 4 bases, with 16 bases spanning the gap. This CDR3 comprises 16 residues. Per the germline V gene, CDR1 is SGHTA and CDR2 is FQGNSA. The CDR3 sequence: CASSLVLPGGGTEAFF. The CDR3 region has the DNA TGTGCCAGCAGCTTAGTGCTACCGGGGGGGGGCACTGAAGCTTTCTTT.

This chain joins TRBV7-2 and TRBJ2-1; D gene unclear. CDR3 size: 15 residues. V lost 1 base and J 7 bases, leaving 14 bases between the germline ends. CDR1 is SGHTA and CDR2 is FQGNSA in the germline V gene. CDR3 sequence (DNA): TGTGCCAGCAGCTTAGAAGGTAGTATGTCGAATGAGCAGTTCTTC. Its translation is CASSLEGSMSNEQFF.

The chain combines TRBV6-5 with TRBJ1-4; TRBD1 is a possible D gene (5 bases). The CDR3 sequence is 16 residues long. V lost 4 bases and J lost 8, with 20 bases in between. Germline loops: CDR1 MNHEY, CDR2 SVGAGI. Here the CDR3 reads CASSSDRDPSREKLFF. CDR3 coding DNA: TGTGCCAGCAGTTCTGACCGGGACCCTAGTAGGGAAAAACTGTTTTTT.

This rearrangement joins TRBV14 to TRBJ1-6; unclear D gene. With 1 base removed from V and 10 bases from J, the gap between germline ends came to 11 bases. Looked up from germline, CDR1 is SGHDN and CDR2 is FVKESK. The CDR3 length is 14 residues. CDR3 nucleotides: TGTGCCAGCAGCCAAGGGAGCTCCGGGTCACCCCTCCACTTT. Amino acids: CASSQGSSGSPLHF.

The chain joins TRBV19 to TRBJ1-1; a possible D gene is TRBD1 (5 bases). V lost 1 base and J lost 1, with 7 bases in between. Germline V gene sequence: CDR1 LNHDA, CDR2 SQIVND (reference sequence). This CDR3 has 14 residues. The CDR3 loop reads CASSIVGGNTEAFF. CDR3 bases: TGTGCCAGTAGTATAGTCGGGGGGAACACTGAAGCTTTCTTT.

This chain connects TRBV4-1 to TRBJ1-6; 9 positions match TRBD1. The CDR3 has 17 amino acids. Germline loops: CDR1 MGHRA, CDR2 YSYEKL. With 0 bases clipped from V and 1 base from J, the junction kept 1 base outside the gene matches. The CDR3 bases are TGCGCCAGCAGCCAAGAAGGGACAGGGTCCTATAATTCACCCCTCCACTTT. Residues: CASSQEGTGSYNSPLHF.

The V call is TRBV11-2, the J call TRBJ1-5; D is ambiguous. The CDR3 consists of 15 residues. Trimming removed 0 bases at V and 3 bases at J, with 9 bases between. CDR1 and CDR2 (germline): SGHAT, FQNNGV. The CDR3 loop is CASSLDGLFNQPQHF. As DNA, the CDR3 is TGTGCCAGCAGCTTAGATGGTCTATTCAATCAGCCCCAGCATTTT.

The V call is TRBV27, the J call TRBJ1-6; D perhaps matches TRBD1 (6 bases). Germline assignment: CDR1 MNHEY and CDR2 SMNVEV (reference sequence). The CDR3 covers 15 residues. V lost 6 bases, J lost 4 bases, and 13 bases lay in between. The CDR3 region has the DNA TGTGCCAGCAGCGTGAATGGACAGTATAATTCACCCCTCCACTTT. Protein: CASSVNGQYNSPLHF.

The J gene is TRBJ2-7, the V gene TRBV4-3; no clear D gene. The V end was cut by 0 bases, the J end by 0 bases, with 9 bases between. The CDR3 length is 15 residues. The germline V gene has CDR1 LGHNA and CDR2 YSLEER. CDR3: CASSQDLSGSYEQYV. Here the CDR3 DNA reads TGCGCCAGCAGCCAAGACCTCTCCGGCTCCTACGAGCAGTACGTC.